The 15 T cell receptor beta chains below come from one sample, sequenced in a study of technical replicates of blood from several donors. Assay: immunoSEQ multiplex PCR; the TCRdb copy retains only in-frame clones and omits some. The sample has approximately 80,000 clones, around 91% seen once; the top ten hold 0.41%. Sequenced: T cells isolated from PBMCs. These receptors were collected from a human donor in good health.

J is TRBJ2-3 and V is TRBV10-3; unclear D gene. Trimming removed 0 bases from V and 4 bases from J, with 8 bases in between. The CDR3 is 14 residues long. Germline V gene lookup returns CDR1 ENHRY and CDR2 SYGVKD. The CDR3 reads CAISESGFPDTQYF. The CDR3 nucleotides read TGTGCCATCAGTGAGTCGGGCTTCCCAGATACGCAGTATTTT.

This clone was counted a few times. The J gene is TRBJ2-1, the V gene TRBV9, with 13 positions matching TRBD2. CDR3 size: 15 residues. V shed 3 bases and J 8 bases; nucleotides not matched to a gene: 5. Germline assignment: CDR1 SGDLS and CDR2 YYNGEE. In DNA form, the CDR3 reads TGTGCCAGCAGCGCTACTAGCGGGAGGGCCCATGAGCAGTTCTTC. Protein product: CASSATSGRAHEQFF.

The chain has TRBV7-6 and TRBJ2-3; D is perhaps TRBD2 (5 bases). This CDR3 spans 15 amino acids. The germline CDR1 and CDR2 sequences are SGHVS and FNYEAQ. V was clipped by 4 bases and J by 0 bases, with 11 bases between them. CDR3 nucleotide sequence: TGTGCCAGCAGCTCGGGGTACTCTAGCACAGATACGCAGTATTTT. Protein: CASSSGYSSTDTQYF.

The rearrangement uses TRBV5-4 and TRBJ1-3; D ambiguous. Trimming took off 4 bases at V and 1 base at J, with 12 bases between the two ends. The CDR3 runs to 15 residues. Germline V gives CDR1 SGHNT, CDR2 YYREEE (reference sequence). This chain's CDR3 is CASSHDPGSGNTIYF. The CDR3 region has the DNA TGTGCCAGCAGCCATGACCCAGGATCTGGAAACACCATATATTTT.

This clone occurred once. J is TRBJ2-2 and V is TRBV7-9; 8 nucleotides match TRBD1. The CDR3 totals 16 residues. The V gene end was trimmed by 5 bases and the J gene end by 3 bases; junction bases not matched to a gene: 8. CDR1 and CDR2 (germline): SEHNR, FQNEAQ (reference sequence). This CDR3 reads CASSPRQGTYTGELFF. The CDR3, as DNA: TGTGCCAGCAGCCCCAGACAGGGGACCTACACCGGGGAGCTGTTTTTT. Full variable domain (missing parts from reference TRBV7-9 and TRBJ2-2): DTGVSQNPRHKITKRGQNVTFRCDPISEHNRLYWYRQTLGQGPEFLTYFQNEAQLEKSRLLSDRFSAERPKGSFSTLEIQRTEQGDSAMYLCASSPRQGTYTGELFFGEGSRLTVL.

This chain joins TRBV6-6 and TRBJ2-6, with a possible D match to TRBD1 (5 bases). Trimming shortened V by 6 bases and J by 2 bases, and 11 bases separated the two germline ends. Germline V lookup: CDR1 MNHNY, CDR2 SVGAGI (reference sequence). The CDR3 covers 15 residues. Written as DNA, the CDR3 is TGTGCCAGCAGGGAGACAGTCCCTGGGGCCAACGTCCTGACTTTC. It encodes CASRETVPGANVLTF.

The rearrangement joins TRBV6-6 to TRBJ2-7, with D perhaps TRBD2 (5 bases). CDR1 is MNHNY, CDR2 SVGAGI, per germline (reference sequence). The V end was cut by 0 bases, the J end by 2 bases, with 8 bases between. This CDR3 spans 14 amino acids. Here the CDR3 reads CASSYSRAPYEQYF. As DNA, the CDR3 is TGTGCCAGCAGTTACTCGAGGGCCCCCTACGAGCAGTACTTC.

This clone came up a few times. The chain is built from TRBV2 and TRBJ1-1, with D uncertain. CDR3 size: 12 residues. Germline CDR1 reads SNHLY; CDR2 reads FYNNEI. Trimming removed 4 bases at V and 8 bases at J, with 11 bases between. For the CDR3, the DNA is TGTGCCAGCAGTGGGACTGAAGTAGAAGCTTTCTTT. Translating gives CASSGTEVEAFF.

This chain joins TRBV7-3 and TRBJ2-7; 7 bases are a match to TRBD1. Germline V gene data show CDR1 as SGHTA and CDR2 as FQGTGA. J lost 2 bases, V lost 1 base, and 2 bases had no gene match. The CDR3 spans 14 residues. The CDR3 DNA is TGTGCCAGCAGCTTAAGACAGGGACCCTACGAGCAGTACTTC. Its protein is CASSLRQGPYEQYF.

This clone was seen a single time. The J gene is TRBJ1-2, the V gene TRBV15; 8 positions agree with TRBD1. V lost 8 bases to trimming and J lost 8 bases; unmatched junction nucleotides: 4. CDR1 is LNHNV and CDR2 is YYDKDF in the germline V gene (reference sequence). This CDR3 is 11 amino acids long. The CDR3 sequence is CATRTGKGYTF. The CDR3 region has the DNA TGTGCCACCCGGACAGGGAAGGGCTACACCTTC.

This clone has only one observation. This chain links TRBV11-2 with TRBJ2-7, with D tentatively TRBD2 (6 bases). Trimming left V 5 bases short and J 0 bases short, with 14 bases between. Germline V lookup: CDR1 SGHAT, CDR2 FQNNGV. CDR3 length: 15 residues. CDR3 protein: CASSTLALSSYEQYF. The DNA of the CDR3 is TGTGCCAGCAGCACGCTAGCGTTAAGCTCCTACGAGCAGTACTTC.

The chain is built from TRBV2 and TRBJ2-3; TRBD1 agrees at 9 bases. Germline values: CDR1 SNHLY, CDR2 FYNNEI. V shed 4 bases and J 4 bases; nucleotides not matched to a gene: 3. The CDR3 has 14 residues. CDR3 amino acids: CASSVDRGPDTQYF. The CDR3 bases are TGTGCCAGCAGTGTGGACAGGGGCCCAGATACGCAGTATTTT.

The V and J genes are TRBV19 and TRBJ1-5; tentative D call: TRBD1 (5 bases). The CDR3 length is 16 residues. From germline, CDR1 is LNHDA and CDR2 SQIVND (reference sequence). Trimming pared 3 bases from V and 4 bases from J, leaving 16 bases between. CDR3 nucleotides: TGTGCCAGTAGTATTCGATCTCAGGACAAAAATCAGCCCCAGCATTTT. Translated: CASSIRSQDKNQPQHF.

The CDR3 region has the DNA TGTGCCAGCAGCCCGACTCTCCTAGCGGGAGGGCCCCACTACGAGCAGTACTTC. This encodes CASSPTLLAGGPHYEQYF. The chain employs TRBV13 and TRBJ2-7, with 12 bases identical to TRBD2. The germline CDR1 and CDR2 sequences are PRHDT and FYEKMQ (reference sequence). V shed 5 bases and J 3 bases; nucleotides not matched to a gene: 14. This CDR3 spans 18 amino acids. The whole variable domain, filled in from reference TRBV13 and TRBJ2-7, reads AAGVIQSPRHLIKEKRETATLKCYPIPRHDTVYWYQQGPGQDPQFLISFYEKMQSDKGSIPDRFSAQQFSDYHSELNMSSLELGDSALYFCASSPTLLAGGPHYEQYFGPGTRLTVT.

This clone was detected only once. CDR3 nucleotide sequence: TGTGCCAGCAGCCCCTCACAGGGGGCGCGAAACTATGGCTACACCTTC. It yields the protein CASSPSQGARNYGYTF. This chain links TRBV27 with TRBJ1-2, with 9 positions matching TRBD1. The CDR3 runs to 16 residues. With V trimmed by 6 bases and J by 2 bases, 10 bases remained unmatched. Germline loops: CDR1 MNHEY, CDR2 SMNVEV (reference sequence).